Listed here are 27 T cell receptor beta chains from one sample, sequenced in a study of blood T cells in healthy people across ages. Through a sample-barcoded 5' primer and a J-beta primer mix, a second PCR was run for roughly 6 to 11 cycles. TCRdb re-derived calls from the 5' RACE reads in MiXCR, one entry per CDR3 protein. The sample has hundreds of thousands of distinct CDR3 sequences; roughly three fifths are singletons. The sequenced sample consisted of blood. Receptors originate from a man aged 60 to 75 in good health.

The chain links TRBV29-1 to TRBJ1-1, with D tentatively TRBD1 (5 bases). Looked up from germline, CDR1 is SQVTM and CDR2 is ANQGSEA. This CDR3 is built from 12 residues. Trimming removed 0 bases at V and 7 bases at J, with 9 bases between. The chain's CDR3 is CSVEEGRIEAFF. The CDR3 DNA is TGCAGCGTTGAAGAGGGACGGATTGAAGCTTTCTTT.

The chain recombines TRBV21-1 with TRBJ1-5. TRBV21-1 is reported as a pseudogene. The CDR3 runs to 15 residues. CDR3 protein: CANSKVGDSNQPQHF. As DNA, the CDR3 is TGTGCCAACAGCAAAGTAGGAGACAGCAATCAGCCCCAGCATTTT.

This chain connects TRBV7-2 to TRBJ2-7, with 7 bases that match TRBD1. V gave up 5 bases and J gave up 3 bases; unmatched junction bases: 10. CDR3 length: 15 residues. Germline CDR1 is SGHTA and CDR2 is FQGNSA. The CDR3 coding sequence is TGTGCCAGCAGCCATTCCGGGGACAGCCTCTACGAGCAGTACTTC. Amino acids: CASSHSGDSLYEQYF.

V usage is TRBV20-1 and J usage is TRBJ2-1; D not certain. The V gene's germline CDR1 is DFQATT and CDR2 SNEGSKA (reference sequence). The CDR3 has 13 residues. V gave up 3 bases and J gave up 13 bases, with 19 bases separating them. CDR3 sequence: CSARTGHQETQFF. CDR3 nucleotides: TGCAGTGCTAGGACGGGCCATCAAGAGACCCAGTTCTTC.

In this sample, this clonotype turned up a few times. V usage is TRBV12-3 or TRBV12-4 and J usage is TRBJ1-1, with D maybe TRBD1 (6 bases). V was pared by 6 bases and J by 1 base, with 15 bases between. This CDR3 has 15 residues. The CDR3 DNA sequence: TGTGCCAGCAGCGTGAACAGGGTCGGGAACACTGAAGCTTTCTTT. Translation gives CASSVNRVGNTEAFF.

The chain combines TRBV20-1 with TRBJ2-1; 8 bases are shared with TRBD2. Germline-derived CDR1 and CDR2 are DFQATT and SNEGSKA (reference sequence). The ends lost 0 bases at V and 5 bases at J; junction bases unmatched: 6. CDR3 length: 15 residues. The CDR3 nucleotides read TGCAGTGCTAGAGATCAAGCGGGGGCTAACAATGAGCAGTTCTTC. It yields the protein CSARDQAGANNEQFF.

A few counts support this clonotype. The genes are TRBV2 and TRBJ2-5; TRBD1 might be the D (6 bases). Per germline, CDR1 SNHLY and CDR2 FYNNEI. Trimming took 6 bases from V and 5 from J, leaving 16 bases between them. The CDR3 is made up of 14 amino acids. CDR3 nucleotide sequence: TGTGCCAGCAGGAAAACAGGGAGAGAGGAGACCCAGTACTTC. Translating it yields CASRKTGREETQYF. The full variable domain, its missing parts supplied by reference TRBV2 and TRBJ2-5, is EPEVTQTPSHQVTQMGQEVILRCVPISNHLYFYWYRQILGQKVEFLVSFYNNEISEKSEIFDDQFSVERPDGSNFTLKIRSTKLEDSAMYFCASRKTGREETQYFGPGTRLLVL.

The chain couples TRBV7-9 to TRBJ2-5; D may match TRBD1 or TRBD2 (5 bases each). This CDR3 has 14 amino acids. The germline CDR1 and CDR2 sequences are SEHNR and FQNEAQ (reference sequence). V was shortened by 5 bases and J by 4 bases, with 14 bases between the two germline ends. The chain's CDR3 is CASSLAEGRETQYF. DNA of the CDR3: TGTGCCAGCAGCCTTGCTGAGGGGAGAGAGACCCAGTACTTC.

This clonotype was seen a handful of times. The chain couples TRBV29-1 to TRBJ1-2; tentatively, D is TRBD1 (6 bases). Trimming pared 4 bases from V and 2 bases from J, leaving 14 bases between. Germline V CDR1 and CDR2: SQVTM, ANQGSEA. This CDR3 has 14 residues. CDR3: CSVGGDGQNYGYTF. DNA for the CDR3: TGCAGCGTTGGAGGGGACGGACAGAACTATGGCTACACCTTC.

Points on this clonotype: Since a much larger clone is just one base distant, this may be a read error. V usage is TRBV25-1 and J usage is TRBJ2-1; unclear D gene. V lost 6 bases, J lost 5 bases, and 11 bases lay in between. CDR1 is MGHDK, CDR2 SYGVNS, per germline. The CDR3 is 13 amino acids. For the CDR3, the DNA is TGTGCCAGCAGGGTAGGGTGGGACAATGAGCAGTTCTTC. It translates to CASRVGWDNEQFF.

J is TRBJ1-4 and V is TRBV7-2, with 7 positions matching TRBD1. V was pared by 5 bases and J by 7 bases, with 13 bases of the junction left unmatched. Germline CDR1 reads SGHTA; CDR2 reads FQGNSA. The CDR3 contains 16 residues. In nucleotides, the CDR3 is TGTGCCAGCAGCCCCAGGGGGGGATGGGGTAGTGAAAAACTGTTTTTT. It codes for CASSPRGGWGSEKLFF.

This chain joins TRBV3-1 and TRBJ2-7; the D is unclear. The length of the CDR3 is 12 residues. Deletions cut 8 bases from V and 2 bases from J, with 10 bases between. The V gene's germline CDR1 is LGHDT and CDR2 YNNKEL (reference sequence). The CDR3 DNA reads as TGTGCCAGCCAGCCCCCTACCTACGAGCAGTACTTC. Encoded protein: CASQPPTYEQYF.

Concerning this clonotype itself: An end of the junction does not agree with germline; a read error may underlie this. The rearrangement links TRBV27 to TRBJ1-6; no clear D. The CDR3 is 15 residues long. CDR1 and CDR2 (germline): MNHEY, SMNVEV (reference sequence). The CDR3, as DNA: TGTGCCAGCAGCGGAGGACCGACGTGGGATTCGCCCCTCCACTTT. Encoded protein: CASSGGPTWDSPLHF.

The chain couples TRBV9 to TRBJ2-7, with TRBD1 matching 9 bases. This CDR3 contains 14 residues. In germline, CDR1 is SGDLS, CDR2 YYNGEE. Unmatched junction bases numbered 9, after V lost 4 bases and J lost 7 bases. The CDR3 sequence: CASSLPGQGGEQYF. The CDR3 nucleotides read TGTGCCAGCAGCTTACCGGGACAGGGAGGAGAGCAGTACTTC.

The J gene is TRBJ1-4, the V gene TRBV6-5; the D gene is possibly TRBD1 (6 bases). The V end was cut by 8 bases, the J end by 2 bases, with 18 bases between. Germline CDR1 and CDR2: MNHEY and SVGAGI. CDR3 length: 16 residues. The chain's CDR3 is CASRRDGQGTNEKLFF. CDR3 sequence (DNA): TGTGCCAGCCGACGGGACGGGCAGGGGACTAATGAAAAACTGTTTTTT.

The chain uses TRBV20-1 and TRBJ1-6; 8 bases agree with TRBD1. CDR3 length equals 16 residues. Per the germline V gene, CDR1 is DFQATT and CDR2 is SNEGSKA (reference sequence). V was clipped by 3 bases and J by 4 bases; unmatched bases: 8. The CDR3 coding sequence is TGCAGTGCTAGCCAGGGGGCCTCCCCGTATAATTCACCCCTCCACTTT. It is translated as CSASQGASPYNSPLHF.

The V call is TRBV10-3, the J call TRBJ1-4; D remains ambiguous. This CDR3 is built from 13 residues. CDR1 and CDR2 (germline): ENHRY, SYGVKD. The V gene lost 6 bases and the J gene lost 5 bases, with 10 bases spanning the gap. CDR3 in amino acids: CAISPRSNEKLFF. The CDR3 nucleotides are TGTGCCATCAGCCCCCGGTCCAATGAAAAACTGTTTTTT.

The chain joins TRBV7-4 to TRBJ2-4; D is tentatively TRBD1 or TRBD2 (5 bases each). The DNA matches TRBJ2-7 better at its end, which makes the J call doubtful. CDR3 length: 13 amino acids. Per the germline V gene, CDR1 is SGHVT and CDR2 is SQSDAQ. The CDR3 protein is CASSLETGTEQYF. As DNA, the CDR3 is TGTGCCAGCAGCTTAGAAACGGGGACCGAGCAGTACTTC.

This clonotype was observed a few times. The chain couples TRBV4-1 to TRBJ2-2; D is undetermined. Germline V gene lookup returns CDR1 MGHRA and CDR2 YSYEKL. V lost 4 bases and J 2 bases, leaving 17 bases between the germline ends. This CDR3 comprises 17 residues. This CDR3 is CASSPYAAADNTGELFF. CDR3 coding DNA: TGCGCCAGCAGCCCCTACGCGGCAGCCGACAACACCGGGGAGCTGTTTTTT.

This clonotype was observed a few times. The genes are TRBV12-3 or TRBV12-4 and TRBJ1-2; 9 nucleotides agree with TRBD1. Trimming cost V 3 bases and J 8 bases; bases outside gene matches: 7. The CDR3 is 14 residues long. The CDR3 sequence: CASSFGTGKGGYTF. In nucleotides, the CDR3 is TGTGCCAGCAGTTTTGGGACAGGGAAGGGAGGCTACACCTTC.

J is TRBJ2-5 and V is TRBV10-1, with D tentatively TRBD2 (7 bases). The better agreement between TRBJ2-7 and the DNA end casts doubt on the J call. CDR3 length: 13 residues. CDR1 and CDR2 from the germline V gene are WNHNN and SYGVQD (reference sequence). CDR3 nucleotide sequence: TGCGCCAGCAGTGTACGGGGGGCCCCCGAGCAGTACTTC. Protein sequence: CASSVRGAPEQYF.

V gene TRBV10-3 combines with J gene TRBJ2-7; weak D call: TRBD1 (6 bases). V dropped 8 bases and J dropped 4 bases, with 15 bases sitting between them. Germline CDR1 reads ENHRY; CDR2 reads SYGVKD. This CDR3 is built from 13 residues. CDR3 sequence reads: CAIGGQNSYEQYF. The CDR3 DNA sequence: TGTGCCATCGGAGGACAGAATTCATACGAGCAGTACTTC.

The rearrangement uses TRBV7-9 and TRBJ2-7; D not certain. V was trimmed by 5 bases and J by 6 bases, leaving 17 bases between them. From germline, CDR1 is SEHNR and CDR2 FQNEAQ (reference sequence). CDR3 length equals 14 residues. The CDR3 DNA sequence: TGTGCCAGCAGCAATGCAGAGGCGGTGGGCGAGCAGTACTTC. Its protein product is CASSNAEAVGEQYF.

This chain joins TRBV5-1 and TRBJ1-6, with TRBD1 matching 7 bases. Germline V gene sequence: CDR1 SGHRS, CDR2 YFSETQ. Trimming at V came to 5 bases and at J to 5 bases, leaving 10 bases not matched to a gene. The CDR3 loop spans 16 amino acids. CDR3 sequence reads: CASSVRGRPDNSPLHF. In DNA, the CDR3 is TGCGCCAGCAGTGTCAGGGGGAGACCTGATAATTCACCCCTCCACTTT. The full variable domain, its missing parts supplied by reference TRBV5-1 and TRBJ1-6, is KAGVTQTPRYLIKTRGQQVTLSCSPISGHRSVSWYQQTPGQGLQFLFEYFSETQRNKGNFPGRFSGRQFSNSRSEMNVSTLELGDSALYLCASSVRGRPDNSPLHFGNGTRLTVT.

The genes are TRBV5-1 and TRBJ1-2; 7 bases map to TRBD1. Germline values: CDR1 SGHRS, CDR2 YFSETQ. J was trimmed by 4 bases and V by 2 bases; bases with no gene match: 8. The CDR3 totals 15 residues. CDR3 residues: CASSFRDSYSYGYTF. The DNA for the CDR3 is TGCGCCAGCAGCTTCAGGGACAGCTACTCCTATGGCTACACCTTC.

The J gene is TRBJ2-5, the V gene TRBV6-5, with unresolved D. The germline V gene has CDR1 MNHEY and CDR2 SVGAGI. The CDR3 is made up of 12 amino acids. V was trimmed by 4 bases and J by 5 bases, leaving 8 bases between them. CDR3 region: CASSSERETQYF. The CDR3, as DNA: TGTGCCAGCAGTTCCGAACGGGAGACCCAGTACTTC.

This clonotype was picked up one time. A read error is possible here, since a much larger clone lies one base away. This chain uses TRBV3-1 with TRBJ2-3; D is ambiguous. Germline V CDR1 and CDR2: LGHDT, YNNKEL (reference sequence). Trimming left V 5 bases short and J 1 base short, with 13 bases between. This CDR3 comprises 15 residues. The CDR3: CASSTSVGRTDTQYF. DNA for the CDR3: TGTGCCAGCAGCACCAGCGTGGGCCGCACAGATACGCAGTATTTT.